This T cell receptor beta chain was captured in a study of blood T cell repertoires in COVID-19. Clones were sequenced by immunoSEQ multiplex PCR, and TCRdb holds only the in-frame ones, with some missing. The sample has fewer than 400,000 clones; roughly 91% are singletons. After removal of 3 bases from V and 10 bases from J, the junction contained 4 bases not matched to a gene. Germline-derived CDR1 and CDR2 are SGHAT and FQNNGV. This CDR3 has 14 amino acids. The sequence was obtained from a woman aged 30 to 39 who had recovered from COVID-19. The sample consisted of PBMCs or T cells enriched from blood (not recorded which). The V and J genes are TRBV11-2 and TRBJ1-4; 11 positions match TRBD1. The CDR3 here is CASSFSGTGGKLFF. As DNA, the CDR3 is TGTGCCAGCAGCTTTTCCGGGACAGGGGGAAAACTGTTTTTT.